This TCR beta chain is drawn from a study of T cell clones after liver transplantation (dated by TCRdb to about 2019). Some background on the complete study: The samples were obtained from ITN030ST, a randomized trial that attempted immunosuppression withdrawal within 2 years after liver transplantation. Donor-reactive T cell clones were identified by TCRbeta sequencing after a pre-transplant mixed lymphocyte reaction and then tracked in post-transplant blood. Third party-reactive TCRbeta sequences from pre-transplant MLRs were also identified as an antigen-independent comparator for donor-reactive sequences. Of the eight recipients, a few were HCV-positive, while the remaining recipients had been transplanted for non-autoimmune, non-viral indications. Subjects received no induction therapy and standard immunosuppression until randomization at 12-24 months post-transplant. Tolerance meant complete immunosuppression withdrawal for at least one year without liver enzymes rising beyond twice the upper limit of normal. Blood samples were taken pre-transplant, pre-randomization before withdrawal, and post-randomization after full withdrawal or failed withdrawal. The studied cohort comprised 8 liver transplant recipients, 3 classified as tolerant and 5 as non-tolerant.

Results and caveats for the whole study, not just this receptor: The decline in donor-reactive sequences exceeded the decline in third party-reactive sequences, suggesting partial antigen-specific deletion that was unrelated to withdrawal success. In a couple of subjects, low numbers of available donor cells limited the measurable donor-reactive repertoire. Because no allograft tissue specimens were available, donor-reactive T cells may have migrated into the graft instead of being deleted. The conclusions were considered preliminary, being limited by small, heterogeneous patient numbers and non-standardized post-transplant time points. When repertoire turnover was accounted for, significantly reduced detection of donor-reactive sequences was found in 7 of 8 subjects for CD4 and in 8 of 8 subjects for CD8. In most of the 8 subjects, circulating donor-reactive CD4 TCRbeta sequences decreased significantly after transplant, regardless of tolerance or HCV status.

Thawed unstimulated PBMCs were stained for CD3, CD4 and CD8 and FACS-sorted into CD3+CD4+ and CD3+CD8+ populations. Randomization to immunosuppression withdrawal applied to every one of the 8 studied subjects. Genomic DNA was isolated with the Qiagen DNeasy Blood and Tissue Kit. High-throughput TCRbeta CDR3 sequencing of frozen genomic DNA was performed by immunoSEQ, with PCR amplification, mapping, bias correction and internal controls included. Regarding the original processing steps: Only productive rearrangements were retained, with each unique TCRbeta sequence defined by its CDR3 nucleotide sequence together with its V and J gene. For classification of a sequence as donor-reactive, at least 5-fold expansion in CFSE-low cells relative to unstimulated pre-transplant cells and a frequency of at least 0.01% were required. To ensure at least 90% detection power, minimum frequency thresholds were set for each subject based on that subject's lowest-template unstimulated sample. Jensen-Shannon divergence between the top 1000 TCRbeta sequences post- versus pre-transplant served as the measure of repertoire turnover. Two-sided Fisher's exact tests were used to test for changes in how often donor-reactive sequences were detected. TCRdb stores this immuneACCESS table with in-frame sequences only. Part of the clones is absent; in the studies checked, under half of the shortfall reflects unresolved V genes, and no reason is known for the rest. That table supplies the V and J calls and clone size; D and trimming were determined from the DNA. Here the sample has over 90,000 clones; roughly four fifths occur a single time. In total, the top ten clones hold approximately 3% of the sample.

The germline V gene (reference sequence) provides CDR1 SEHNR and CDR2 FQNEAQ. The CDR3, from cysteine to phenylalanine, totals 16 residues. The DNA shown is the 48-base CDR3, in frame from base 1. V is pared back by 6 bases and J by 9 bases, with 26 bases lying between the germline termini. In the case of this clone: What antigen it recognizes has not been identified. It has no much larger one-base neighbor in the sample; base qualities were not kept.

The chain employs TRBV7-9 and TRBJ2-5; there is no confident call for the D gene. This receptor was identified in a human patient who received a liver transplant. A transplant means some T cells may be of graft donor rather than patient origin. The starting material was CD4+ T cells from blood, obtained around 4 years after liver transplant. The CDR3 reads CASSSSMMRLEVAQYF. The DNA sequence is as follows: TGTGCCAGCAGTTCGTCCATGATGCGGCTAGAAGTGGCCCAGTACTTC.